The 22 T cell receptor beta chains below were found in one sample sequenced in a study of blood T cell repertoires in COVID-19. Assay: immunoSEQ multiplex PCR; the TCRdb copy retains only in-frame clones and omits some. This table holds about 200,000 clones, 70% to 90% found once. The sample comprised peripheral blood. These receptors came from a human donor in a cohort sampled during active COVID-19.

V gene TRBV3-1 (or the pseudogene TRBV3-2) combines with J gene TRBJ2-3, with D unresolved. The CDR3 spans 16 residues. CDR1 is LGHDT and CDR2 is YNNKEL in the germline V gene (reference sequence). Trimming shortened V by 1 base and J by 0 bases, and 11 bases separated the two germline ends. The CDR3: CASSQVEPPSTDTQYF. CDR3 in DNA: TGTGCCAGCAGCCAAGTAGAACCTCCTAGCACAGATACGCAGTATTTT.

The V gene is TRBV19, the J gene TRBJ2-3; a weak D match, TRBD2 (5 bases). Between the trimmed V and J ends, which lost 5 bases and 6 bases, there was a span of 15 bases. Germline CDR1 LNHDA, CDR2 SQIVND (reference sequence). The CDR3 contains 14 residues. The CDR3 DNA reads TGTGCCAGTAGTCCGGGGTCTCCTGGGGATACGCAGTATTTT. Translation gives CASSPGSPGDTQYF.

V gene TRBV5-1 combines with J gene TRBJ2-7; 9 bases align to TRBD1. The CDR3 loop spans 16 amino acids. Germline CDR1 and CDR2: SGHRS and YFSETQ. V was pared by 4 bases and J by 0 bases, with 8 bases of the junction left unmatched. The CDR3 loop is CASSPQDRGSSYEQYF. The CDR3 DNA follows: TGCGCCAGCAGCCCCCAGGACAGGGGAAGCTCCTACGAGCAGTACTTC.

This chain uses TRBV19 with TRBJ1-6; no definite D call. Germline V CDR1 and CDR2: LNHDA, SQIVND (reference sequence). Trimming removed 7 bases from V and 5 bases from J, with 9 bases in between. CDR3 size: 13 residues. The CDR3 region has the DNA TGTGCCAGTACCCAAAAAAATAATTCACCCCTCCACTTT. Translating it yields CASTQKNNSPLHF.

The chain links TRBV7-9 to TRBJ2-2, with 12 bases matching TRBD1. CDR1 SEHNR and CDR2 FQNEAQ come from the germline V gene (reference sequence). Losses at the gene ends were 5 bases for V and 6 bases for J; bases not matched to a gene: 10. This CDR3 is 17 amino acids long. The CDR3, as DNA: TGTGCCAGCAGCAGGGGGACAGGGGGCGGAATCTCCGGGGAGCTGTTTTTT. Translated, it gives CASSRGTGGGISGELFF.

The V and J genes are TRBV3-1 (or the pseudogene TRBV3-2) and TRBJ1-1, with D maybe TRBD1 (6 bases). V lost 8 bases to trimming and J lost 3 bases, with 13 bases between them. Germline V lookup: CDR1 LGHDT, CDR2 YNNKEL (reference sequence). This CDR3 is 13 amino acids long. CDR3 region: CASSPAGDTEAFF. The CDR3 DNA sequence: TGTGCCAGCTCGCCTGCAGGGGACACTGAAGCTTTCTTT.

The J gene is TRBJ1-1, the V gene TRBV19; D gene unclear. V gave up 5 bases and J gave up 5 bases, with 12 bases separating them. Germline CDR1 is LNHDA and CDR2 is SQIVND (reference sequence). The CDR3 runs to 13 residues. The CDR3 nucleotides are TGTGCCAGTAGTCCCGGACGGGGTACTGAAGCTTTCTTT. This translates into CASSPGRGTEAFF.

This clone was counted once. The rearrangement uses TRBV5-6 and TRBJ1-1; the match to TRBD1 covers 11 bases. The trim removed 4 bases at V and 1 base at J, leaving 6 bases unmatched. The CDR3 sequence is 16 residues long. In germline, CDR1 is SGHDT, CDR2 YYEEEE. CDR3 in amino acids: CASSPDRGQWNTEAFF. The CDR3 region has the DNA TGTGCCAGCAGCCCGGACAGGGGGCAATGGAACACTGAAGCTTTCTTT.

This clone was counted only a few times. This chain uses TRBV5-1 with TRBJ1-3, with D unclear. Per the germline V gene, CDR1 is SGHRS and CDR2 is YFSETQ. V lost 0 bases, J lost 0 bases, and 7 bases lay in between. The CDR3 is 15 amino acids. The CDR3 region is CASSLGFGSGNTIYF. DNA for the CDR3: TGCGCCAGCAGCTTGGGGTTCGGCTCTGGAAACACCATATATTTT.

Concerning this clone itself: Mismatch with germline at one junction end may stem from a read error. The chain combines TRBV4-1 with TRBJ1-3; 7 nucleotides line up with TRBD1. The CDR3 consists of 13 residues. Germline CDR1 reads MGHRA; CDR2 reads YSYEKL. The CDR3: CASSQGGPATIYF. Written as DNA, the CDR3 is TGCGCCAGCAGTCAAGGGGGCCCGGCCACCATATATTTT.

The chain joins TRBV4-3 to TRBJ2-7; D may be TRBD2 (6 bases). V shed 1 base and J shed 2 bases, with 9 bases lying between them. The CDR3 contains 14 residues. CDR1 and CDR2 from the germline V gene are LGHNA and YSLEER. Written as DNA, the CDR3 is TGCGCCAGCAGCCAAGGGAGGGGACCCTACGAGCAGTACTTC. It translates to CASSQGRGPYEQYF.

The CDR3 bases are TGTGCCAGCAGCTTAGTTCCCCCGGGGATTAGTGAAAAACTGTTTTTT. This sequence encodes CASSLVPPGISEKLFF. V gene TRBV7-8 combines with J gene TRBJ1-4; no clear D gene. Trimming removed 1 base from V and 7 bases from J, with 16 bases in between. Germline assignment: CDR1 SGHVS and CDR2 FQNEAQ. The length of the CDR3 is 16 residues.

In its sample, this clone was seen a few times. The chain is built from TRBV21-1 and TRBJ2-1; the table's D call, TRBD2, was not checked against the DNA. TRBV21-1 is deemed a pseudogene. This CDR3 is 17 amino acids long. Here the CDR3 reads CASSARLAGSSYNEQFF. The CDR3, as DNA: TGTGCCAGCAGCGCTCGACTAGCGGGGAGCTCCTACAATGAGCAGTTCTTC.

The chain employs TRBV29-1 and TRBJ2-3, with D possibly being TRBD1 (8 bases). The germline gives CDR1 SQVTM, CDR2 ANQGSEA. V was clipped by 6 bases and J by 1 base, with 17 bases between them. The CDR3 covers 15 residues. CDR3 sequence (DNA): TGCAGCGTCACTGGGGGGGGACAGGGCACAGATACGCAGTATTTT. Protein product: CSVTGGGQGTDTQYF.

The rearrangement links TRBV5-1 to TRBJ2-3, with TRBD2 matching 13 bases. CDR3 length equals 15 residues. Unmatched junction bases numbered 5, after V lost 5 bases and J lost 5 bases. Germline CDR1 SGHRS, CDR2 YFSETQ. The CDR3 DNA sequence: TGCGCCAGCAGACTAGCGGGAGGGCCCGGAGATACGCAGTATTTT. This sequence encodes CASRLAGGPGDTQYF.

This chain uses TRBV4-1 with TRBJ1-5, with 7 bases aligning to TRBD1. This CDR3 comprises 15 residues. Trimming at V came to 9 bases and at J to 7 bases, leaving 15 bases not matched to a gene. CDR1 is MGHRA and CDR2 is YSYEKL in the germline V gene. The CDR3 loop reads CASRGVDRVGQPQHF. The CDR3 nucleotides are TGCGCCAGTAGGGGGGTCGACAGGGTAGGCCAGCCCCAGCATTTT.

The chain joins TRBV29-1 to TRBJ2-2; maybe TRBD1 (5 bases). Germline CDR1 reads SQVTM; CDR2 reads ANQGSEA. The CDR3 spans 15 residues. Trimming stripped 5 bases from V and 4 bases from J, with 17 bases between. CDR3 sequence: CSVQPRGEVTGELFF. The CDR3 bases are TGCAGCGTTCAACCTAGGGGCGAGGTCACCGGGGAGCTGTTTTTT.

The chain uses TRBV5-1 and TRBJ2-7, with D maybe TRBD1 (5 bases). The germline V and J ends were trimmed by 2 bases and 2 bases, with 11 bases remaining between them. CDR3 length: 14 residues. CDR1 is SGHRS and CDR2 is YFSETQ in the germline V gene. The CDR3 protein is CASSFSGNPYEQYF. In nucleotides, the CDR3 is TGCGCCAGCAGCTTTTCAGGGAACCCCTACGAGCAGTACTTC.

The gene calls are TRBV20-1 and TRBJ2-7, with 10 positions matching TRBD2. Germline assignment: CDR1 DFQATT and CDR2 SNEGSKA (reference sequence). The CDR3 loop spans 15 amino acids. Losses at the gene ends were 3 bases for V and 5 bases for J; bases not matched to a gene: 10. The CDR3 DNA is TGCAGTGCTAGTCCCCTAGCGGGGGCCTATGACGAGCAGTACTTC. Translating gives CSASPLAGAYDEQYF.

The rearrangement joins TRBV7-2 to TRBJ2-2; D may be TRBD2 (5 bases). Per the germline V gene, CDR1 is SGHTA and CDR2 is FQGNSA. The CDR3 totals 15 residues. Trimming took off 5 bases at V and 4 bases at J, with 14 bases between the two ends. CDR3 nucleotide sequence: TGTGCCAGCAGCCCCCCTGAGGGCCCCACCGGGGAGCTGTTTTTT. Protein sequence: CASSPPEGPTGELFF.

The CDR3 here is CASSHRSGLANYGYTF. The CDR3 DNA reads as TGTGCCAGCAGCCACCGATCAGGCTTAGCTAACTATGGCTACACCTTC. The chain joins TRBV7-2 to TRBJ1-2; the D is unclear. The CDR3 length is 16 residues. The V gene lost 5 bases and the J gene lost 0 bases, with 16 bases spanning the gap. CDR1 and CDR2 from the germline V gene are SGHTA and FQGNSA.

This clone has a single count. CDR3 amino acids: CSASLPGLAGGKGEQFF. In DNA, the CDR3 is TGCAGTGCTAGTCTCCCCGGACTAGCGGGAGGGAAAGGTGAGCAGTTCTTC. This chain joins TRBV20-1 and TRBJ2-1; 15 nucleotides agree with TRBD2. Per germline, CDR1 DFQATT and CDR2 SNEGSKA (reference sequence). The V and J ends lost 3 bases and 9 bases, in that order; junction bases with no gene match: 12. This CDR3 is built from 17 residues.